This section outlines one TCR beta chain sequence together with its context. After removal of 6 bases from V and 2 bases from J, the junction contained 3 bases not matched to a gene. The CDR3 extends over 13 amino acids. Repertoires were generated with immunoSEQ multiplex PCR, while TCRdb's copy carries only in-frame clones and drops some. The table includes about 71,000 clones, 83% detected once. The record originates from a study of blood T cell repertoires in COVID-19. Sequencing used peripheral blood. This chain joins TRBV12-3 or TRBV12-4 and TRBJ1-1, with TRBD1 matching 7 bases. The receptor's source is a man aged 25-45 years with COVID-19, enrolled during active disease. The CDR3 region is CASSRDSNTEAFF. CDR3 nucleotide sequence: TGTGCCAGCAGCCGGGACAGCAACACTGAAGCTTTCTTT.